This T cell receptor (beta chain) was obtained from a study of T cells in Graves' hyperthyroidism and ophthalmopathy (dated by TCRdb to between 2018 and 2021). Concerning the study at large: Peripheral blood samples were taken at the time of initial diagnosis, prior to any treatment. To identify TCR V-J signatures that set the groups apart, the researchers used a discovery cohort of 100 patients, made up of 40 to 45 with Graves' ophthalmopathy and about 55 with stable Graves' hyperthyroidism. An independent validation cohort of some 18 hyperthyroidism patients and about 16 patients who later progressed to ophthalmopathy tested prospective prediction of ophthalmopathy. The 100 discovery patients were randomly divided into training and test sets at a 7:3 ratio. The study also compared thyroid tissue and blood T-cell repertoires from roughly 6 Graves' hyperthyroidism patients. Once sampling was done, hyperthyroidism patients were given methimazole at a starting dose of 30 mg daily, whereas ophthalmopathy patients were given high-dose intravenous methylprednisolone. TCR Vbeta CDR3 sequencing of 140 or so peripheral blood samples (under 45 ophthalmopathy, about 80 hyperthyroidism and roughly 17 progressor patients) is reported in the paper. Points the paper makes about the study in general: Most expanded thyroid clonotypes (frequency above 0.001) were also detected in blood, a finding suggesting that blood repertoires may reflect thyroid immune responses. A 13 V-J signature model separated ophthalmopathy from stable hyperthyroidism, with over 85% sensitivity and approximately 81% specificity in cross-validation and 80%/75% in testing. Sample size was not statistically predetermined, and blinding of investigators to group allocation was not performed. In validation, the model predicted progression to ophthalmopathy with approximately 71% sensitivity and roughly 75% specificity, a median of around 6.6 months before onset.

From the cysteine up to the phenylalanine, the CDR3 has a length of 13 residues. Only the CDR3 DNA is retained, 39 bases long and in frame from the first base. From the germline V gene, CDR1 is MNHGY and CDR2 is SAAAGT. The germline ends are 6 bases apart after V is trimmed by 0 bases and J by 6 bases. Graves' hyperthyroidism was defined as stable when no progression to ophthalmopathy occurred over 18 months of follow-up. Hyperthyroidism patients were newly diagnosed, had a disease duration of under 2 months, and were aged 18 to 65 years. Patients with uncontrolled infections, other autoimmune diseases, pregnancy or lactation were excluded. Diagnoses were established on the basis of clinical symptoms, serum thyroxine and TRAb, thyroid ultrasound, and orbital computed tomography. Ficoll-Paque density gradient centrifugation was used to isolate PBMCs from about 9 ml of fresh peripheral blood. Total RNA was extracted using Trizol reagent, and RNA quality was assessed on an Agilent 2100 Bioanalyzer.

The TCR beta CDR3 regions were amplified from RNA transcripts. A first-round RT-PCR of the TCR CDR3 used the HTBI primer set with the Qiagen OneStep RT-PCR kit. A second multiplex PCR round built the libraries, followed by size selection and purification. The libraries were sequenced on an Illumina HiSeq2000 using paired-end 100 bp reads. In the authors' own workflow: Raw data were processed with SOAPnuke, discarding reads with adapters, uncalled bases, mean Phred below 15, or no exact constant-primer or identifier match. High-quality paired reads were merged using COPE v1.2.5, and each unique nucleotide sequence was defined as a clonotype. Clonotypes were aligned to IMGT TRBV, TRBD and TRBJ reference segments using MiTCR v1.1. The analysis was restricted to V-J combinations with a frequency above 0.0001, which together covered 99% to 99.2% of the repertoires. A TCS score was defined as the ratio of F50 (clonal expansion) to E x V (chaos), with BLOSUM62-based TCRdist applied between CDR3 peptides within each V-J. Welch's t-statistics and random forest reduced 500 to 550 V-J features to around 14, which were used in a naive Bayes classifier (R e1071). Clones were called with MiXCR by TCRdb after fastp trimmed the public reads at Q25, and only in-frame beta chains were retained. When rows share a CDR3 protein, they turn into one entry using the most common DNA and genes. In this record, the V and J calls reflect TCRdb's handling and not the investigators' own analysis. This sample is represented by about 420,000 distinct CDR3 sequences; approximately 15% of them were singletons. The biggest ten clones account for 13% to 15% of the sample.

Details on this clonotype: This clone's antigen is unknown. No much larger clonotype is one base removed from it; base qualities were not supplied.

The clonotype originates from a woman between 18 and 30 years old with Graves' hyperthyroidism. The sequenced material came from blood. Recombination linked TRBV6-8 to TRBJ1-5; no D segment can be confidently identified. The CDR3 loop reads CASSYSEVQPQHF. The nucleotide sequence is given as TGTGCCAGCAGTTACTCAGAGGTTCAGCCCCAGCATTTT.